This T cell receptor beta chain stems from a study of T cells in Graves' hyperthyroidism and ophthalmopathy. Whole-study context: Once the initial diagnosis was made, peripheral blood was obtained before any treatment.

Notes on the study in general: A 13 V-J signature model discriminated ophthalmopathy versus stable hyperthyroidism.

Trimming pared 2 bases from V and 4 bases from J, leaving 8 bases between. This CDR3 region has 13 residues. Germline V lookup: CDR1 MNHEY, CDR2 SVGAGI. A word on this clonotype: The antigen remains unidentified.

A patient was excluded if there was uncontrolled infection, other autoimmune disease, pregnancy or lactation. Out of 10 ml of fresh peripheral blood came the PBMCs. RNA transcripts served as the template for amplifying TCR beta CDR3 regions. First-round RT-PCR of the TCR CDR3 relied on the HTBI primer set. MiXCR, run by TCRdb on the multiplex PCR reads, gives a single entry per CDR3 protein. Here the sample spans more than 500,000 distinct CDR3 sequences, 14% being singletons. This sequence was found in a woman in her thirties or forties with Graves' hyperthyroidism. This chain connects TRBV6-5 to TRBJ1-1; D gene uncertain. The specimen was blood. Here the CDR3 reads CASSYREVTEAFF. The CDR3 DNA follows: TGTGCCAGCAGTTACCGCGAAGTCACTGAAGCTTTCTTT.